One sample yielded the 25 T cell receptor beta chains listed below, sequenced in a study of blood T cell repertoires in COVID-19. Sequenced by immunoSEQ multiplex PCR; TCRdb stores in-frame clones only, minus some. The repertoire includes about 87,000 clones, about four fifths of them detected once, and about 2% sits in the top ten. Sequenced: peripheral blood. All receptors come from a woman in her 70s with acute or convalescent COVID-19.

The chain couples TRBV5-1 to TRBJ2-1; TRBD1 matches 9 bases. The CDR3 runs to 16 residues. The germline V gene encodes CDR1 SGHRS and CDR2 YFSETQ. V lost 0 bases, J lost 14 bases, and 15 bases stayed unmatched. CDR3 coding DNA: TGCGCCAGCAGCTTGGGCGGGACAGGGCTTAATTATCGCAAGTTCTTC. Protein product: CASSLGGTGLNYRKFF.

The chain combines TRBV5-1 with TRBJ2-1; maybe TRBD2 (6 bases). V was pared by 0 bases and J by 3 bases, with 10 bases between. The CDR3 loop spans 15 amino acids. In germline, CDR1 is SGHRS, CDR2 YFSETQ. The CDR3 sequence: CASSLDSSVYNEQFF. The DNA for the CDR3 is TGCGCCAGCAGCTTGGATTCTAGCGTCTACAATGAGCAGTTCTTC.

V is TRBV9 and J is TRBJ2-3; D gene ambiguous. CDR3 length: 14 residues. In germline, CDR1 is SGDLS, CDR2 YYNGEE. V lost 0 bases, J lost 0 bases, and 5 bases lay in between. DNA for the CDR3: TGTGCCAGCAGCGTAGCGGTCAGCACAGATACGCAGTATTTT. Translating it yields CASSVAVSTDTQYF.

Notes on this clone: The junction and the germline gene differ at one end; a read error may be behind it. This sequence joins TRBV7-9 and TRBJ1-5; D gene uncertain. Looked up from germline, CDR1 is SEHNR and CDR2 is FQNEAQ (reference sequence). This CDR3 is built from 13 residues. The DNA for the CDR3 is TGTGCCAGCAGTTTAGCGTTCGGTCAGCCCCAGCATTTT. Translation gives CASSLAFGQPQHF.

The genes are TRBV7-8 and TRBJ1-2; D may be TRBD1 (6 bases). This CDR3 spans 14 amino acids. V was shortened by 0 bases and J by 5 bases, with 10 bases between the two germline ends. Germline lookup yields CDR1 SGHVS and CDR2 FQNEAQ. For the CDR3, the DNA is TGTGCCAGCAGCTTAGCGCAGGGGTGGTATGGCTACACCTTC. It yields the protein CASSLAQGWYGYTF.

The CDR3: CASSSGADTQYF. The CDR3, as DNA: TGTGCCAGCAGCTCAGGGGCAGATACGCAGTATTTT. The chain is built from TRBV4-2 and TRBJ2-3, with a weak D call TRBD1 (6 bases). V lost 5 bases, J lost 4 bases, and 7 bases lay in between. This CDR3 has 12 residues. Germline lookup yields CDR1 LGHNA and CDR2 YNFKEQ.

V and J are TRBV5-5 and TRBJ2-7, with TRBD2 matching over 9 bases. This CDR3 is 16 amino acids long. V shed 4 bases and J 0 bases; nucleotides not matched to a gene: 8. Germline V lookup: CDR1 SGHKS, CDR2 YYEKEE (reference sequence). Here the CDR3 reads CASSPLSGGSSYEQYF. Here the CDR3 DNA reads TGTGCCAGCAGCCCCCTTAGCGGGGGAAGCTCCTACGAGCAGTACTTC.

The chain uses TRBV2 and TRBJ1-2; D is unresolved. The germline V gene encodes CDR1 SNHLY and CDR2 FYNNEI. The V and J ends lost 8 bases and 3 bases respectively, with 16 bases between them. The CDR3 has 14 residues. The CDR3 here is CASQERVGDYGYTF. The CDR3 DNA reads TGTGCCAGCCAGGAACGGGTGGGAGACTATGGCTACACCTTC.

The chain joins TRBV5-1 to TRBJ2-2; D gene uncertain. Germline loops: CDR1 SGHRS, CDR2 YFSETQ. Trimming stripped 2 bases from V and 4 bases from J, with 12 bases between. The CDR3 sequence is 15 residues long. The CDR3, as DNA: TGCGCCAGCAGCTTTCTGGAGATCAGCACCGGGGAGCTGTTTTTT. It translates to CASSFLEISTGELFF.

The rearrangement links TRBV28 to TRBJ1-4; D might be TRBD1 (6 bases). The CDR3 contains 10 residues. With 8 bases removed from V and 12 bases from J, the gap between germline ends came to 10 bases. Germline lookup yields CDR1 MDHEN and CDR2 SYDVKM. Written as DNA, the CDR3 is TGTGCCAGCCGGGACATCCAACTGTTTTTT. Residues: CASRDIQLFF.

The rearrangement links TRBV11-3 to TRBJ1-1, with 8 bases fitting TRBD1. Per germline, CDR1 SGHNT and CDR2 YENEEA. This CDR3 spans 14 amino acids. The V gene end was trimmed by 5 bases and the J gene end by 4 bases; junction bases not matched to a gene: 6. The CDR3 DNA sequence: TGTGCCAGCAGCGCTATCGGGACAGGCACTGAAGCTTTCTTT. Protein product: CASSAIGTGTEAFF.

The rearrangement uses TRBV12-3 or TRBV12-4 and TRBJ1-1; D might be TRBD1 (6 bases). The CDR3 runs 13 residues. V lost 2 bases and J 4 bases, leaving 8 bases between the germline ends. The CDR3 region is CASSLRTVTEAFF. CDR3 in DNA: TGTGCCAGCAGTTTAAGGACAGTCACTGAAGCTTTCTTT.

V is TRBV7-9 and J is TRBJ2-3, with D possibly TRBD1 on 5 matching bases. With 5 bases removed from V and 1 base from J, the gap between germline ends came to 10 bases. Germline CDR1 SEHNR, CDR2 FQNEAQ (reference sequence). The length of the CDR3 is 14 residues. The CDR3 DNA reads TGTGCCAGCAGCGACGACAGAGGCACAGATACGCAGTATTTT. This gives the protein CASSDDRGTDTQYF.

The chain recombines TRBV7-3 with TRBJ2-1, with 11 bases fitting TRBD2. CDR3 length: 16 residues. After removal of 5 bases from V and 3 bases from J, the junction contained 6 bases not matched to a gene. Germline assignment: CDR1 SGHTA and CDR2 FQGTGA. DNA for the CDR3: TGTGCCAGCAGCCCCAAGACTAGCGGGGTCTACAATGAGCAGTTCTTC. Translating it yields CASSPKTSGVYNEQFF.

J is TRBJ1-1 and V is TRBV18; D not certain. The V gene lost 7 bases and the J gene lost 3 bases, with 12 bases spanning the gap. Germline V lookup: CDR1 KGHSH, CDR2 LQKENI. This CDR3 region has 13 residues. As DNA, the CDR3 is TGTGCCAGCTTGCTCGGGGTCGACACTGAAGCTTTCTTT. This gives the protein CASLLGVDTEAFF.

The chain employs TRBV19 and TRBJ1-5, with D unresolved. Trimming left V 3 bases short and J 2 bases short, with 8 bases between. CDR3 length: 14 residues. The germline V gene has CDR1 LNHDA and CDR2 SQIVND (reference sequence). CDR3 in amino acids: CASSISVGNQPQHF. The CDR3 DNA sequence: TGTGCCAGTAGTATCAGTGTCGGCAATCAGCCCCAGCATTTT.

This clone was detected only once. The V gene is TRBV12-3 or TRBV12-4, the J gene TRBJ1-1; possible D gene TRBD1, 5 bases. The V gene lost 3 bases and the J gene lost 7 bases, with 6 bases spanning the gap. The CDR3 is 11 residues long. Here the CDR3 DNA reads TGTGCCAGCAGTTTGCAGGGTGAAGCTTTCTTT. Protein sequence: CASSLQGEAFF.

This clone showed up just a few times. This rearrangement joins TRBV13 to TRBJ2-2, with 7 bases lining up with TRBD1. CDR3 length: 15 amino acids. J was trimmed by 0 bases and V by 6 bases; bases with no gene match: 4. Germline CDR1 reads PRHDT; CDR2 reads FYEKMQ (reference sequence). The CDR3 DNA reads as TGTGCCAGCAGACGGGACAGCGCGAACACCGGGGAGCTGTTTTTT. This codes for CASRRDSANTGELFF.

This clone was detected a few times. The chain employs TRBV28 and TRBJ1-2; 10 bases fit TRBD1. The length of the CDR3 is 13 residues. Germline V gene data show CDR1 as MDHEN and CDR2 as SYDVKM. V lost 6 bases and J lost 4; bases outside the gene matches: 2. The CDR3 protein is CASRGQGTYGYTF. The CDR3 DNA reads TGTGCCAGCAGGGGACAGGGGACCTATGGCTACACCTTC.

The chain couples TRBV10-2 to TRBJ2-7; possibly TRBD1 for D (6 bases). This CDR3 region has 14 residues. Deletions cut 10 bases from V and 6 bases from J, with 22 bases between. CDR1 is WSHSY and CDR2 is SAAADI in the germline V gene. As DNA, the CDR3 is TGCGCCACCCTCCCCCAGGGGCCCCTGGGCGAGCAGTACTTC. The encoded protein is CATLPQGPLGEQYF.

This clone was seen just once. V and J are TRBV6-2 or TRBV6-3 and TRBJ2-1; possibly TRBD2 for D (5 bases). CDR1 is MNHEY and CDR2 is SVGEGT in the germline V gene. The CDR3 sequence is 14 residues long. V was pared by 2 bases and J by 1 base, with 6 bases between. The CDR3 region has the DNA TGTGCCAGCAGTTACCGGGGTTCCTACAATGAGCAGTTCTTC. Encoded protein: CASSYRGSYNEQFF.

The gene calls are TRBV27 and TRBJ1-6; D gene uncertain. CDR3 size: 17 residues. V gave up 1 base and J gave up 0 bases, with 10 bases separating them. CDR1 and CDR2 (germline): MNHEY, SMNVEV (reference sequence). In DNA form, the CDR3 reads TGTGCCAGCAGTTTATTCGTTCCCCGCTCCTATAATTCACCCCTCCACTTT. It codes for CASSLFVPRSYNSPLHF.

The chain carries TRBV10-3 and TRBJ2-1; the match to TRBD2 covers 8 bases. The CDR3 length is 17 residues. Germline CDR1 reads ENHRY; CDR2 reads SYGVKD. V was pared by 6 bases and J by 7 bases, with 17 bases of the junction left unmatched. CDR3 sequence (DNA): TGTGCCATCAGCCCCGACTGGTGGCGGGGGGTTGGAAATGAGCAGTTCTTC. Encoded protein: CAISPDWWRGVGNEQFF.

The chain joins TRBV2 to TRBJ2-2; TRBD1 matches 8 bases. This CDR3 is built from 14 residues. Looked up from germline, CDR1 is SNHLY and CDR2 is FYNNEI. V shed 4 bases and J 7 bases; nucleotides not matched to a gene: 5. The CDR3 DNA reads as TGTGCCAGCAGTGGGGGGACAGGACGCGGGGAGCTGTTTTTT. It yields the protein CASSGGTGRGELFF.

The chain employs TRBV27 and TRBJ1-2; D uncertain. V lost 5 bases, J lost 4 bases, and 17 bases lay in between. Germline-derived CDR1 and CDR2 are MNHEY and SMNVEV (reference sequence). CDR3 length: 15 residues. The DNA of the CDR3 is TGTGCCAGCAGTCCAAAGACAAGTTTTTTCTATGGCTACACCTTC. It encodes CASSPKTSFFYGYTF.